This T cell receptor (beta chain) derives from a study of blood T cell repertoires in COVID-19. The CDR3 contains 16 residues. The germline V gene has CDR1 SQVTM and CDR2 ANQGSEA. The ends lost 7 bases at V and 5 bases at J; junction bases unmatched: 11. TCRdb's copy holds only in-frame clones and misses some; the assay was immunoSEQ multiplex PCR. The repertoire includes approximately 400,000 clones, about 89% of them detected once, and just over 0.85% sits in the top ten. The receptor was isolated from a woman between 40 and 50 years old who had been exposed to COVID-19. Sequenced material: PBMCs or T cells enriched from blood (not recorded which). The gene calls are TRBV29-1 and TRBJ2-2, with TRBD2 matching over 12 bases. The CDR3: CSAGLAGMSLTGELFF. CDR3 DNA: TGCAGCGCTGGACTAGCGGGAATGAGTTTGACCGGGGAGCTGTTTTTT.